The 15 T cell receptor beta chains below come from one sample, sequenced in a study of T cells in Graves' hyperthyroidism and ophthalmopathy. The source material, RNA transcripts, was used to amplify TCR beta CDR3 regions. Primed by the HTBI set, a first-round RT-PCR was run on the TCR CDR3. TCRdb re-called the multiplex PCR reads through MiXCR, storing one row per CDR3 protein. The profile shows roughly 600,000 distinct CDR3 sequences, 13% to 15% of them singletons. The sequenced sample was blood. The receptors shown here come from a woman aged 45-65 years with Graves' ophthalmopathy.

This chain links TRBV13 with TRBJ2-7; TRBD1 matches at 8 bases. V was clipped by 6 bases and J by 1 base; unmatched bases: 8. This CDR3 is built from 15 residues. The germline V gene encodes CDR1 PRHDT and CDR2 FYEKMQ (reference sequence). CDR3 sequence: CASSYDRGASYEQYF. In nucleotides, the CDR3 is TGTGCCAGCAGTTACGACAGGGGCGCTTCCTACGAGCAGTACTTC.

The V and J genes are TRBV10-3 and TRBJ1-4, with D unclear. Germline V gene lookup returns CDR1 ENHRY and CDR2 SYGVKD. The CDR3 consists of 12 residues. Trimming took 4 bases from V and 8 from J, leaving 8 bases between them. The CDR3 loop is CAISVTTEKLFF. CDR3 coding DNA: TGTGCCATCAGTGTTACAACCGAAAAACTGTTTTTT.

Concerning this clonotype: The junction does not match germline at one end; this may be a read error. This rearrangement joins TRBV19 to TRBJ2-7; either TRBD1 or TRBD2 may supply D (5 bases each). CDR1 LNHDA and CDR2 SQIVND come from the germline V gene (reference sequence). This CDR3 has 17 residues. The CDR3 protein is CASSIVGLRDGSYELYF. The CDR3 coding sequence is TGTGCCAGTAGTATTGTGGGTCTCCGGGACGGATCCTACGAGCTGTACTTC.

The rearrangement links TRBV28 to TRBJ2-7; D remains unclear. Per the germline V gene, CDR1 is MDHEN and CDR2 is SYDVKM. V lost 5 bases to trimming and J lost 3 bases, with 8 bases between them. The CDR3 contains 12 residues. The CDR3 DNA reads TGTGCCAGCAGTGCGGAGTTCTACGAGCAGTACTTC. It codes for CASSAEFYEQYF.

This clonotype came up a few times. The J gene is TRBJ1-5, the V gene TRBV19; perhaps TRBD1 as D (5 bases). V lost 1 base and J lost 5, with 18 bases in between. The V gene's germline CDR1 is LNHDA and CDR2 SQIVND (reference sequence). The CDR3 sequence is 17 residues long. CDR3 loop: CASSIVAGLGAYQPQHF. In DNA form, the CDR3 reads TGTGCCAGTAGTATAGTGGCAGGGTTAGGGGCCTATCAGCCCCAGCATTTT.

In this sample, this clonotype turned up once. The chain uses TRBV20-1 and TRBJ1-5; D unclear. Trimming removed 2 bases at V and 0 bases at J, with 5 bases between. Germline V lookup: CDR1 DFQATT, CDR2 SNEGSKA (reference sequence). The CDR3 length is 13 residues. The chain's CDR3 is CSARKHSNQPQHF. The CDR3 nucleotides read TGCAGTGCTAGAAAGCATAGCAATCAGCCCCAGCATTTT.

This clonotype was seen repeatedly, ten times or more. The V gene is TRBV12-5, the J gene TRBJ2-1; 7 bases align to TRBD2. V lost 0 bases and J lost 7; bases outside the gene matches: 9. Looked up from germline, CDR1 is LGHNT and CDR2 is FRNRAP. CDR3 length equals 16 residues. The CDR3 spells CASGLVSLAEGNEQFF. The DNA of the CDR3 is TGTGCTAGTGGTTTGGTAAGCCTAGCGGAAGGGAATGAGCAGTTCTTC.

This clonotype was observed a handful of times. The V gene is TRBV20-1, the J gene TRBJ2-1; weak D call: TRBD2 (6 bases). The V end was cut by 4 bases, the J end by 3 bases, with 16 bases between. The germline CDR1 and CDR2 sequences are DFQATT and SNEGSKA (reference sequence). This CDR3 is 15 amino acids long. In DNA form, the CDR3 reads TGCAGTGCTACGCTAGCGAGAAAAAACTACAATGAGCAGTTCTTC. It translates to CSATLARKNYNEQFF.

This clonotype was found many times. The rearrangement links TRBV27 to TRBJ2-7, with no clear D. Trimming shortened V by 3 bases and J by 2 bases, and 17 bases separated the two germline ends. The CDR3 length is 16 residues. The germline V gene encodes CDR1 MNHEY and CDR2 SMNVEV (reference sequence). The CDR3 loop is CASSLSRSSVPYEQYF. CDR3 DNA: TGTGCCAGCAGTTTGAGCCGGAGCAGTGTCCCCTACGAGCAGTACTTC.

The chain is built from TRBV5-1 and TRBJ2-2; TRBD2 aligns across 7 bases. The V segment lost 10 bases and the J segment 3 bases; nucleotides outside the gene matches: 6. The V gene's germline CDR1 is SGHRS and CDR2 YFSETQ. This CDR3 region has 13 residues. Written as DNA, the CDR3 is TGCGCCGTGCGCGGGAGTGACACCGGGGAGCTGTTTTTT. It yields the protein CAVRGSDTGELFF.

This clonotype was observed many times. The rearrangement uses TRBV11-2 and TRBJ2-7, with D perhaps TRBD1 (5 bases). In germline, CDR1 is SGHAT, CDR2 FQNNGV. The CDR3 consists of 14 residues. The ends were cut back, 1 base at V and 2 bases at J, with 9 bases in the middle. This CDR3 is CASSLAPGTYEQYF. The CDR3 DNA reads as TGTGCCAGCAGCTTAGCTCCAGGGACCTACGAGCAGTACTTC.

This clonotype was picked up a small number of times. The chain uses TRBV19 and TRBJ2-3; D is undetermined. V dropped 7 bases and J dropped 6 bases, with 14 bases sitting between them. Per the germline V gene, CDR1 is LNHDA and CDR2 is SQIVND (reference sequence). This CDR3 is built from 13 residues. CDR3 sequence reads: CASIPTPGDTQYF. CDR3 coding DNA: TGTGCCAGTATACCTACCCCGGGCGATACGCAGTATTTT.

This clonotype occurred many times. The V call is TRBV7-9, the J call TRBJ2-1, with 8 positions matching TRBD2. This CDR3 comprises 17 residues. V trimming: 5 bases; J trimming: 6 bases; junction bases outside the gene matches: 15. CDR1 and CDR2 (germline): SEHNR, FQNEAQ (reference sequence). The CDR3 DNA follows: TGTGCCAGCAGCCCTACTTCGGGGCGGGAGGTTGGCAATGAGCAGTTCTTC. Amino acids: CASSPTSGREVGNEQFF.

The rearrangement uses TRBV15 and TRBJ1-5; D might be TRBD1 (5 bases). The CDR3 is 18 residues long. V was cut by 0 bases and J by 0 bases, with 15 bases left in between. Looked up from germline, CDR1 is LNHNV and CDR2 is YYDKDF (reference sequence). DNA for the CDR3: TGTGCCACCAGCAGAGAGGATCCCAGGGAATATAGCAATCAGCCCCAGCATTTT. Translation: CATSREDPREYSNQPQHF.

This clonotype was detected ten times or more. The chain carries TRBV12-3 or TRBV12-4 and TRBJ2-7; 9 positions match TRBD2. After removal of 6 bases from V and 4 bases from J, the junction contained 4 bases not matched to a gene. The CDR3 totals 13 residues. CDR3 sequence (DNA): TGTGCCAGCAGCTGGACTAGCGCATACGAGCAGTACTTC. Protein: CASSWTSAYEQYF.